These T cell receptor beta chains were read from a single sample in a study of blood T cell repertoires in COVID-19. TCRdb's table, derived via immunoSEQ multiplex PCR, lists solely in-frame clones and lacks some. The repertoire consists of about 480,000 clones, with roughly 89% occurring once and the leading ten covering 0.9%. Sequencing was carried out using peripheral blood. These TCRs come from a man aged 18 to 29 with COVID-19, enrolled during active disease. Both conserved end residues are part of each CDR3. Size tells how often a clone was seen (once, few, many) or the class of an expanded clone, and some rows leave it out.

J	V	size	CDR3
TRBJ2-5	TRBV3-1/TRBV3-2	once	CASSQVEQQETQYF
TRBJ2-7	TRBV4-2	.	CASSQGGGPDEQYF
TRBJ2-1	TRBV15	.	CATSRERGMGYNEQFF
TRBJ2-1	TRBV11-2	.	CASSLGGTGVVEQFF
TRBJ2-5	TRBV12-3/TRBV12-4	.	CASSSAGWETQYF
TRBJ2-3	TRBV4-1	.	CASSQGLAASTDTQYF
TRBJ2-5	TRBV5-4	.	CASSYGLAGEETQYF
TRBJ2-3	TRBV10-3	.	CAISPGLTGGRPDTQYF
TRBJ2-3	TRBV19	.	CASSIRTSSTDTQYF
TRBJ1-2	TRBV19	.	CASRITGSSNYGYTF
TRBJ1-2	TRBV7-9	.	CASSFDVGHPRDGYTF
TRBJ2-1	TRBV11-3	.	CASSLESSGNNEQFF
TRBJ1-1	TRBV6-5	.	CASSSEDHTEAFF
TRBJ1-1	TRBV18	few	CASSLTQGSTEAFF
TRBJ2-5	TRBV6-2/TRBV6-3	once	CASSRDSVEETQYF
TRBJ2-5	TRBV15	.	CATSRSRDGGETQYF
TRBJ2-1	TRBV2	.	CASQLVRNEQFF
TRBJ1-1	TRBV9	.	CASSPRGDREAFF
TRBJ1-6	TRBV2	.	CASKQGNSPLHF
TRBJ2-1	TRBV4-1	.	CASSQLAAGLRSGHSSYNEQFF
TRBJ2-7	TRBV5-1	.	CASSFGYRTNYEQYF
TRBJ1-2	TRBV29-1	.	CSVLASVGYTF
TRBJ1-5	TRBV15	.	CATSRGGQGHQPQHF
TRBJ2-5	TRBV5-4	.	CASSHGGPGETQYF
TRBJ2-7	TRBV5-4	.	CASSLVVGQGAHEQYF
TRBJ2-1	TRBV6-5	.	CASSYDRGGYNEQFF
TRBJ2-7	TRBV9	once	CASSTKPTSEQYF
TRBJ2-1	TRBV29-1	.	CSVAPSSYNEQFF
TRBJ2-7	TRBV4-1	once	CASSPSFRTGRGHEQYF
TRBJ2-7	TRBV5-1	.	CASSLELGGRIEQYF
TRBJ2-1	TRBV10-2	.	CASSLRDTTYNEQFF
TRBJ2-5	TRBV6-5	.	CASSLPGQGGETQYF
TRBJ2-1	TRBV11-2	.	CASSSQRGGISYNEQFF
TRBJ2-3	TRBV18	.	CASSPAGQAYTTDTQYF
TRBJ1-2	TRBV6-5	once	CASSLTGGPTNYGYTF
TRBJ2-4	TRBV15	.	CATSKENIQYF
TRBJ2-7	TRBV4-2	.	CASSPGGGSYEQYF
TRBJ2-1	TRBV5-8	.	CASSLGQGSSYNEQFF
TRBJ2-5	TRBV30	.	CAWSEGAVETQYF
TRBJ2-5	TRBV19	.	CASSSRTGGSVATQYF
TRBJ1-1	TRBV19	once	CASMSRANTEAFF